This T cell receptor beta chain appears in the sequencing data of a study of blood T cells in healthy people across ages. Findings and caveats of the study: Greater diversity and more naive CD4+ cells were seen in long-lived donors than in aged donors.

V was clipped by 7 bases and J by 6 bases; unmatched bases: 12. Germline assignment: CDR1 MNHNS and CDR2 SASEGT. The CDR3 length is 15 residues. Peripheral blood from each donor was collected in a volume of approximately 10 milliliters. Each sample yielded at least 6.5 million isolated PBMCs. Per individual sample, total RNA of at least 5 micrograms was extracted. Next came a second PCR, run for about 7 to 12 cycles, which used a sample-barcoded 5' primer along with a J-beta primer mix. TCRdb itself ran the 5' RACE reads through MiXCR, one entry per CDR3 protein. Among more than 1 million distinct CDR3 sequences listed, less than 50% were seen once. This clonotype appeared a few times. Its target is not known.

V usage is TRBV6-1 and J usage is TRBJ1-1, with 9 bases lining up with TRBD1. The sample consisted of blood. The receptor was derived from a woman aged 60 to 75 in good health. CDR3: CASKISQGAGAEAFF. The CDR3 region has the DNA TGTGCCAGCAAAATTTCACAGGGGGCTGGGGCTGAAGCTTTCTTT.